The 32 T cell receptor beta chains below were found in one sample sequenced in a study of shared clonotypes between healthy human individuals. Produced via immunoSEQ multiplex PCR; TCRdb's table is partial and in-frame only. The sample consists of 550,000 to 600,000 clones, roughly 98% of them appearing once. In the naive CD8 group, cells lacked CD45RO and were positively selected for CCR7, so terminally differentiated effector memory CD45RA+ cells were left out. Sample: naive CD8+ T cells sorted from blood. The receptors come from a man aged 30-40 years in good health.

This clone was picked up one time. CDR3: CASSFGQGNNEQYF. Here the CDR3 DNA reads TGCGCCAGCAGCTTTGGACAGGGAAACAACGAGCAGTACTTC. This chain joins TRBV5-1 and TRBJ2-7, with 8 bases fitting TRBD1. There are 14 residues in the CDR3. V shed 2 bases and J 5 bases; nucleotides not matched to a gene: 6. Germline V gene sequence: CDR1 SGHRS, CDR2 YFSETQ.

The rearrangement links TRBV9 to TRBJ1-1, with D unclear. The CDR3 sequence is 13 residues long. The V and J ends lost 3 bases and 1 base respectively, with 7 bases between them. Germline V CDR1 and CDR2: SGDLS, YYNGEE. The CDR3 loop reads CASSAETNTEAFF. As DNA, the CDR3 is TGTGCCAGCAGCGCCGAGACGAACACTGAAGCTTTCTTT.

The chain combines TRBV5-4 with TRBJ2-7; 12 nucleotides align to TRBD1. The CDR3 covers 14 residues. From germline, CDR1 is SGHNT and CDR2 YYREEE (reference sequence). Trimming cost V 3 bases and J 6 bases; bases outside gene matches: 4. CDR3: CASSWDRGRSEQYF. CDR3 coding DNA: TGTGCCAGCAGCTGGGACAGGGGGCGGTCCGAGCAGTACTTC.

CDR3 DNA: TGTGCCAGCAGCTTAGCTGGACTAGCGGGTAGGTACAATGAGCAGTTCTTC. Its protein is CASSLAGLAGRYNEQFF. The gene calls are TRBV11-2 and TRBJ2-1; TRBD2 matches at 11 bases. The V segment lost 1 base and the J segment 4 bases; nucleotides outside the gene matches: 6. CDR1 SGHAT and CDR2 FQNNGV come from the germline V gene. The CDR3 totals 17 residues.

This chain joins TRBV2 and TRBJ2-7; 8 nucleotides align to TRBD2. The CDR3 contains 18 residues. Germline values: CDR1 SNHLY, CDR2 FYNNEI. V dropped 7 bases and J dropped 5; count of bases not matched to a gene: 22. CDR3 sequence (DNA): TGTGCCAGCAATGACGCAGGGAGTGTTTTAGGGACTAGAAACGAGCAGTACTTC. As protein: CASNDAGSVLGTRNEQYF.

The chain recombines TRBV2 with TRBJ1-5, with 7 bases that match TRBD1. The V and J ends lost 1 base and 3 bases, in that order; junction bases with no gene match: 9. Germline loops: CDR1 SNHLY, CDR2 FYNNEI. This CDR3 has 17 amino acids. The CDR3: CASSEVRGQVFNQPQHF. The CDR3 bases are TGTGCCAGCAGTGAAGTTCGAGGACAGGTATTCAATCAGCCCCAGCATTTT.

About this clone: Within the sample, other DNA sequences also encode this same CDR3. The chain employs TRBV6-5 and TRBJ2-2, with TRBD1 matching over 7 bases. Germline CDR1 reads MNHEY; CDR2 reads SVGAGI. CDR3 length: 14 amino acids. Trimming cost V 5 bases and J 5 bases; bases outside gene matches: 5. This chain's CDR3 is CASSQTGNTGELFF. CDR3 nucleotides: TGTGCCAGCAGTCAGACAGGGAATACCGGGGAGCTGTTTTTT.

The rearrangement links TRBV9 to TRBJ1-2; 8 bases align to TRBD1. CDR3 length: 15 residues. Germline CDR1 SGDLS, CDR2 YYNGEE. V lost 0 bases and J lost 7; bases outside the gene matches: 8. The CDR3 protein is CASSVAPGGAFGYTF. DNA of the CDR3: TGTGCCAGCAGCGTAGCGCCAGGGGGCGCCTTTGGCTACACCTTC. Together with reference TRBV9 and TRBJ1-2, the CDR3 gives the full variable domain: DSGVTQTPKHLITATGQRVTLRCSPRSGDLSVYWYQQSLDQGLQFLIQYYNGEERAKGNILERFSAQQFPDLHSELNLSSLELGDSALYFCASSVAPGGAFGYTFGSGTRLTVV.

This clone was picked up one time. This chain uses TRBV9 with TRBJ1-2, with D maybe TRBD1 (5 bases). V dropped 4 bases and J dropped 0 bases, with 19 bases sitting between them. From germline, CDR1 is SGDLS and CDR2 YYNGEE. This CDR3 is built from 17 residues. The DNA for the CDR3 is TGTGCCAGCAGCCTTTCCGACAGACTAGGAGCTAACTATGGCTACACCTTC. Its translation is CASSLSDRLGANYGYTF.

This clone was counted once. The chain couples TRBV29-1 to TRBJ2-5; D not resolved. Germline values: CDR1 SQVTM, CDR2 ANQGSEA. This CDR3 region has 13 residues. Trimming took off 0 bases at V and 0 bases at J, with 5 bases between the two ends. CDR3 bases: TGCAGCGTTGAAGAAGTGAACCAAGAGACCCAGTACTTC. Its translation is CSVEEVNQETQYF.

Comment on this clone: Other DNA sequences in this sample translate to the same CDR3. The chain employs TRBV9 and TRBJ2-2; D call uncertain. Trimming shortened V by 0 bases and J by 6 bases, and 3 bases separated the two germline ends. Germline values: CDR1 SGDLS, CDR2 YYNGEE. CDR3 size: 12 residues. The DNA of the CDR3 is TGTGCCAGCAGCGTAGCGGCCGGGGAGCTGTTTTTT. Protein sequence: CASSVAAGELFF.

This CDR3 is CASSHLAAFYNEQFF. As DNA, the CDR3 is TGTGCCAGCAGCCACCTAGCGGCCTTTTACAATGAGCAGTTCTTC. The chain carries TRBV14 and TRBJ2-1; 7 bases match TRBD2. This CDR3 is 15 amino acids long. Germline V gives CDR1 SGHDN, CDR2 FVKESK. The V segment lost 3 bases and the J segment 4 bases; nucleotides outside the gene matches: 6.

J is TRBJ2-7 and V is TRBV6-5; TRBD2 is a possible D gene (6 bases). The germline V gene encodes CDR1 MNHEY and CDR2 SVGAGI. V was cut by 5 bases and J by 5 bases, with 13 bases left in between. The CDR3 length is 13 residues. This CDR3 is CASSPTRVHEQYF. As DNA, the CDR3 is TGTGCCAGCAGTCCGACTAGGGTCCACGAGCAGTACTTC.

The chain recombines TRBV5-5 with TRBJ2-7; the D gene could be TRBD1 or TRBD2 (5 bases each). The CDR3 runs 13 residues. Trimming took off 5 bases at V and 2 bases at J, with 11 bases between the two ends. Germline CDR1 and CDR2: SGHKS and YYEKEE (reference sequence). In DNA, the CDR3 is TGTGCCAGCAGGGGGGAACGCCCCTACGAGCAGTACTTC. Protein product: CASRGERPYEQYF.

The chain links TRBV7-9 to TRBJ2-1; 8 nucleotides match TRBD2. CDR1 and CDR2 from the germline V gene are SEHNR and FQNEAQ (reference sequence). The CDR3 has 17 amino acids. The ends lost 2 bases at V and 7 bases at J; junction bases unmatched: 13. CDR3 nucleotide sequence: TGTGCCAGCAGCTTACCTTCGACTAGCGAAAACGGGAATGAGCAGTTCTTC. Its translation: CASSLPSTSENGNEQFF.

The J gene is TRBJ2-2, the V gene TRBV7-6; no definite D call. The CDR3 is 13 amino acids. CDR1 is SGHVS, CDR2 FNYEAQ, per germline. The germline V and J ends were trimmed by 5 bases and 4 bases, with 8 bases remaining between them. DNA of the CDR3: TGTGCCAGCAGCCCAGTTACCACCGGGGAGCTGTTTTTT. Its protein is CASSPVTTGELFF.

V is TRBV12-5 and J is TRBJ1-3; 9 nucleotides match TRBD1. There are 16 residues in the CDR3. V shed 5 bases and J 4 bases; nucleotides not matched to a gene: 9. Germline V CDR1 and CDR2: LGHNT, FRNRAP. The CDR3 loop reads CASGHTQGAGGNTIYF. CDR3 bases: TGTGCTAGTGGTCACACACAGGGGGCAGGAGGAAACACCATATATTTT.

The chain combines TRBV5-8 with TRBJ2-7; 9 bases agree with TRBD2. Per the germline V gene, CDR1 is SGHTS and CDR2 is YDEGEE. The CDR3 has 15 residues. V lost 0 bases, J lost 8 bases, and 9 bases stayed unmatched. The CDR3 here is CASSLEFRTSDQQYF. The CDR3 DNA reads TGTGCCAGCAGCTTGGAGTTTCGGACTAGCGACCAGCAGTACTTC.

For this clone: The same CDR3 is also encoded by other DNA sequences in this sample. The V and J genes are TRBV5-6 and TRBJ2-5; D is uncertain. V lost 0 bases and J 5 bases, leaving 8 bases between the germline ends. There are 13 residues in the CDR3. CDR1 is SGHDT, CDR2 YYEEEE, per germline. CDR3 sequence reads: CASSLGGSETQYF. For the CDR3, the DNA is TGTGCCAGCAGCTTGGGGGGTTCGGAGACCCAGTACTTC.

The V and J genes are TRBV28 and TRBJ2-1; 7 bases are a match to TRBD2. This CDR3 region has 18 residues. The germline gives CDR1 MDHEN, CDR2 SYDVKM. The J segment lost 1 base and the V segment lost 4 bases, leaving 13 bases of the junction unmatched. The CDR3 spells CASSSPLLTSESYNEQFF. CDR3 sequence (DNA): TGTGCCAGCAGTTCCCCACTCCTCACTAGCGAGTCCTACAATGAGCAGTTCTTC.

This chain uses TRBV7-9 with TRBJ2-3, with D maybe TRBD2 (6 bases). The V and J ends lost 3 bases and 4 bases respectively, with 17 bases between them. The length of the CDR3 is 16 residues. Germline V gene data show CDR1 as SEHNR and CDR2 as FQNEAQ (reference sequence). CDR3 protein: CASSFTSGAGPDTQYF. In DNA, the CDR3 is TGTGCCAGCAGCTTTACCTCGGGAGCTGGGCCAGATACGCAGTATTTT.

The chain combines TRBV27 with TRBJ2-3, with D unclear. V shed 5 bases and J shed 0 bases, with 9 bases lying between them. The CDR3 has 14 residues. CDR1 and CDR2 from the germline V gene are MNHEY and SMNVEV (reference sequence). The chain's CDR3 is CASSIGRSTDTQYF. CDR3 sequence (DNA): TGTGCCAGCAGTATAGGACGGAGCACAGATACGCAGTATTTT.

This chain connects TRBV13 to TRBJ2-1, with 7 bases matching TRBD2. There are 16 residues in the CDR3. V trimming: 3 bases; J trimming: 7 bases; junction bases outside the gene matches: 12. From germline, CDR1 is PRHDT and CDR2 FYEKMQ (reference sequence). In nucleotides, the CDR3 is TGTGCCAGCAGCTTTCCATCGGGGAGGGCCGGAAATGAGCAGTTCTTC. This gives the protein CASSFPSGRAGNEQFF.

The V call is TRBV7-9, the J call TRBJ2-3; D ambiguous. The germline gives CDR1 SEHNR, CDR2 FQNEAQ (reference sequence). The CDR3 runs 13 residues. Trimming took off 5 bases at V and 2 bases at J, with 8 bases between the two ends. CDR3 protein: CASSTTYTDTQYF. Written as DNA, the CDR3 is TGTGCCAGCAGCACCACTTACACAGATACGCAGTATTTT.

The rearrangement uses TRBV7-9 and TRBJ2-7; 7 bases agree with TRBD1. Trimming cost V 4 bases and J 7 bases; bases outside gene matches: 7. Looked up from germline, CDR1 is SEHNR and CDR2 is FQNEAQ (reference sequence). The CDR3 extends over 13 amino acids. DNA of the CDR3: TGTGCCAGCAGCTCCGCCGCAGGGGGAGAGCAGTACTTC. Encoded protein: CASSSAAGGEQYF.

The chain carries TRBV30 and TRBJ2-2; the D is unclear. Looked up from germline, CDR1 is GTSNPN and CDR2 is SVGIG (reference sequence). Trimming took 7 bases from V and 5 from J, leaving 5 bases between them. CDR3 length equals 10 residues. The CDR3 loop reads CAYQTGELFF. In DNA form, the CDR3 reads TGTGCCTACCAAACCGGGGAGCTGTTTTTT.

The chain links TRBV7-6 to TRBJ2-7, with 9 bases aligning to TRBD1. This CDR3 region has 19 residues. The V segment lost 3 bases and the J segment 0 bases; nucleotides outside the gene matches: 15. Germline CDR1 SGHVS, CDR2 FNYEAQ. The CDR3 spells CASSLHLPGDRASSYEQYF. The CDR3 region has the DNA TGTGCCAGCAGCTTGCACCTCCCCGGGGACAGGGCTAGCTCCTACGAGCAGTACTTC.

The chain couples TRBV28 to TRBJ1-1, with 11 bases aligning to TRBD1. The J segment lost 0 bases and the V segment lost 1 base, leaving 4 bases of the junction unmatched. The CDR3 is 17 amino acids. In germline, CDR1 is MDHEN, CDR2 SYDVKM. Here the CDR3 reads CASSLSRDRGLNTEAFF. The DNA for the CDR3 is TGTGCCAGCAGTTTATCCCGGGACAGGGGGTTGAACACTGAAGCTTTCTTT.

The chain carries TRBV7-8 and TRBJ2-7; TRBD2 is a possible D gene (5 bases). V was pared by 0 bases and J by 3 bases, with 9 bases between. Germline V gene lookup returns CDR1 SGHVS and CDR2 FQNEAQ. The CDR3 is made up of 14 amino acids. CDR3 region: CASSLARAYYEQYF. CDR3 sequence (DNA): TGTGCCAGCAGCTTAGCGCGGGCTTACTACGAGCAGTACTTC.

V and J are TRBV5-1 and TRBJ2-2, with 8 bases lining up with TRBD1. Germline V gives CDR1 SGHRS, CDR2 YFSETQ. Losses at the gene ends were 4 bases for V and 4 bases for J; bases not matched to a gene: 12. There are 17 residues in the CDR3. The CDR3: CASSQGPGGSSTGELFF. The CDR3 DNA reads as TGCGCCAGCAGCCAAGGGCCAGGGGGCTCAAGCACCGGGGAGCTGTTTTTT.

In nucleotides, the CDR3 is TGCAGCGCAGTATTACCGGGACAGAACACTGAAGCTTTCTTT. It yields the protein CSAVLPGQNTEAFF. V is TRBV29-1 and J is TRBJ1-1; a possible D gene is TRBD1 (6 bases). The germline gives CDR1 SQVTM, CDR2 ANQGSEA. Between the trimmed V and J ends, which lost 7 bases and 1 base, there was a span of 16 bases. CDR3 size: 14 residues.

This chain uses TRBV4-1 with TRBJ2-1, with TRBD2 matching over 7 bases. This CDR3 region has 17 residues. The V segment lost 4 bases and the J segment 8 bases; nucleotides outside the gene matches: 17. Germline V CDR1 and CDR2: MGHRA, YSYEKL. The CDR3 reads CASSPGGGRGLGDEQFF. Here the CDR3 DNA reads TGCGCCAGCAGCCCAGGCGGGGGAAGAGGGCTTGGGGATGAGCAGTTCTTC.